This passage covers 10 T cell receptor beta chains from one sample sequenced in a study of identical twins. A single record per CDR3 protein comes from TCRdb applying MiXCR to the 5' RACE reads. The profile shows 400,000 to 650,000 distinct CDR3 sequences, roughly a fifth of them singletons. These same records also appear under a second study, on T cells expressing NK-cell markers.

The sample taken for sequencing was CD4+ T cells sorted from blood. All receptors come from a woman aged 18-30 years in good health.

V and J are TRBV5-1 and TRBJ2-2; D remains unclear. The CDR3 is 15 residues long. Germline V lookup: CDR1 SGHRS, CDR2 YFSETQ. The germline V and J ends were trimmed by 4 bases and 5 bases, with 15 bases remaining between them. The CDR3 DNA reads as TGCGCCAGCAGCCCCCTCGTGACCGAAACCGGGGAGCTGTTTTTT. Translation gives CASSPLVTETGELFF.

This clonotype came up a few times. This chain uses TRBV5-4 with TRBJ2-1, with 10 bases fitting TRBD2. Germline CDR1 is SGHNT and CDR2 is YYREEE (reference sequence). The V segment lost 5 bases and the J segment 8 bases; nucleotides outside the gene matches: 10. This CDR3 is built from 15 residues. This CDR3 reads CASSSFSGRIDEQFF. The CDR3 bases are TGTGCCAGCAGTTCGTTTAGCGGGAGGATTGATGAGCAGTTCTTC.

This chain joins TRBV11-2 and TRBJ2-2, with 8 bases identical to TRBD1. CDR1 is SGHAT and CDR2 is FQNNGV in the germline V gene. Trimming took 8 bases from V and 1 from J; bases not matched to a gene: 6. The length of the CDR3 is 15 residues. CDR3 sequence (DNA): TGTGCCAGCGGATCCGGGACAGGGAACACCGGGGAGCTGTTTTTT. Protein sequence: CASGSGTGNTGELFF.

This chain uses TRBV5-1 with TRBJ1-6, with 8 bases matching TRBD1. The CDR3 length is 16 residues. V was clipped by 9 bases and J by 7 bases; unmatched bases: 15. Germline-derived CDR1 and CDR2 are SGHRS and YFSETQ. The CDR3 loop reads CANESLRDRQNSPLHF. DNA of the CDR3: TGCGCCAACGAATCACTGAGGGACAGGCAAAATTCACCCCTCCACTTT. Combining the CDR3 with reference TRBV5-1 and TRBJ1-6 gives the whole variable domain KAGVTQTPRYLIKTRGQQVTLSCSPISGHRSVSWYQQTPGQGLQFLFEYFSETQRNKGNFPGRFSGRQFSNSRSEMNVSTLELGDSALYLCANESLRDRQNSPLHFGNGTRLTVT.

The chain carries TRBV12-3 or TRBV12-4 and TRBJ1-1; weak D call: TRBD1 (5 bases). CDR3 size: 15 residues. V was cut by 3 bases and J by 3 bases, with 14 bases left in between. The CDR3 DNA reads TGTGCCAGCAGTTTTTTTCCAGGGACTTACACTGAAGCTTTCTTT. This codes for CASSFFPGTYTEAFF.

The CDR3 loop reads CASSVGQVPLTYEQYF. In DNA, the CDR3 is TGCGCCAGCAGCGTGGGACAGGTCCCCCTGACCTACGAGCAGTACTTC. The rearrangement joins TRBV5-1 to TRBJ2-7; TRBD1 agrees at 8 bases. CDR3 length: 16 amino acids. Germline V gives CDR1 SGHRS, CDR2 YFSETQ. Trimming at V came to 4 bases and at J to 2 bases, leaving 11 bases not matched to a gene.

The rearrangement joins TRBV5-6 to TRBJ2-1; 11 nucleotides line up with TRBD2. This CDR3 region has 15 residues. Germline lookup yields CDR1 SGHDT and CDR2 YYEEEE. Trimming cost V 4 bases and J 3 bases; bases outside gene matches: 3. This CDR3 is CASSPGLAVYNEQFF. The CDR3 DNA sequence: TGTGCCAGCAGCCCGGGACTAGCGGTCTACAATGAGCAGTTCTTC. The whole variable domain, filled in from reference TRBV5-6 and TRBJ2-1, reads DAGVTQSPTHLIKTRGQQVTLRCSPKSGHDTVSWYQQALGQGPQFIFQYYEEEERQRGNFPDRFSGHQFPNYSSELNVNALLLGDSALYLCASSPGLAVYNEQFFGPGTRLTVL.

There are a few counts of this clonotype. J is TRBJ1-4 and V is TRBV9; no clear D gene. This CDR3 comprises 15 residues. The V gene's germline CDR1 is SGDLS and CDR2 YYNGEE. Between the trimmed V and J ends, which lost 4 bases and 4 bases, there was a span of 14 bases. As DNA, the CDR3 is TGTGCCAGCAGCCCAGAAGGAGGCCTTAATGAAAAACTGTTTTTT. This sequence encodes CASSPEGGLNEKLFF. The whole variable domain, remainder taken from reference TRBV9 and TRBJ1-4, is DSGVTQTPKHLITATGQRVTLRCSPRSGDLSVYWYQQSLDQGLQFLIQYYNGEERAKGNILERFSAQQFPDLHSELNLSSLELGDSALYFCASSPEGGLNEKLFFGSGTQLSVL.

This clonotype was observed once. V is TRBV5-1 and J is TRBJ2-1; D is unresolved. The CDR3 is 16 amino acids. V lost 4 bases to trimming and J lost 3 bases, with 17 bases between them. The germline gives CDR1 SGHRS, CDR2 YFSETQ. CDR3 coding DNA: TGCGCCAGCAGCCGCCGGGTAGTGGCGGACTACAATGAGCAGTTCTTC. Amino acids: CASSRRVVADYNEQFF.

In its sample, this clonotype was seen a few times. This chain links TRBV20-1 with TRBJ2-1, with TRBD2 matching 9 bases. The V gene's germline CDR1 is DFQATT and CDR2 SNEGSKA (reference sequence). The CDR3 runs to 15 residues. V lost 2 bases to trimming and J lost 3 bases; unmatched junction nucleotides: 5. The CDR3, as DNA: TGCAGTGCTAGATCGCGGGGGGGCGTCTACAATGAGCAGTTCTTC. The encoded protein is CSARSRGGVYNEQFF.